The next 13 T cell receptor beta chains were all read from a single sample in a study of T cells expressing NK-cell markers. TCRdb reanalyzed the 5' RACE reads, giving one entry per CDR3 protein sequence and no DNA. In all, the sample yields about 390,000 distinct CDR3 sequences. Material: blood T cells: a sorted CD56 or NKG2C T cell subset, CD4+ or CD8+ T cells, or bulk PBMC T cells (not recorded which). The source is a woman in her fifties or sixties in good health.

The genes are TRBV4-1 and TRBJ2-5; TCRdb gives TRBD1 as the D gene, but with no DNA this cannot be confirmed. Germline V gene lookup returns CDR1 MGHRA and CDR2 YSYEKL. The CDR3 has 15 residues. CDR3 loop: CASSQETGESETQYF.

V usage is TRBV14 and J usage is TRBJ1-1; without DNA, the TCRdb call of TRBD1 cannot be checked. This CDR3 comprises 14 residues. The germline V gene has CDR1 SGHDN and CDR2 FVKESK. The CDR3 sequence is CASSQWGSRAEAFF.

The J gene is TRBJ2-7, the V gene TRBV5-6; no DNA is available, so the TRBD1 call from TCRdb remains unchecked. CDR3 length: 13 amino acids. The germline V gene encodes CDR1 SGHDT and CDR2 YYEEEE. CDR3 sequence: CASSPRQGSEQYF.

The chain is built from TRBV29-1 and TRBJ2-7. This CDR3 contains 11 residues. The germline V gene has CDR1 SQVTM and CDR2 ANQGSEA. The CDR3 loop reads CSAQRAYEQYF.

The chain uses TRBV7-6 and TRBJ2-1; TCRdb designates TRBD2, a call that cannot be tested without DNA. Germline V gene sequence: CDR1 SGHVS, CDR2 FNYEAQ. The CDR3 consists of 14 residues. CDR3 sequence reads: CASSSGLALNEQFF.

V is TRBV15 and J is TRBJ1-6; lacking DNA, the TRBD1 call made by TCRdb goes unchecked. Germline CDR1 LNHNV, CDR2 YYDKDF (reference sequence). The CDR3 consists of 14 residues. This CDR3 reads CATGPGRNNSPLHF.

The V call is TRBV5-5, the J call TRBJ2-3; TCRdb's D call of TRBD2 is untestable without DNA. The V gene's germline CDR1 is SGHKS and CDR2 YYEKEE (reference sequence). The CDR3 is 15 residues long. CDR3 amino acids: CASSPALAGTDTQYF.

V gene TRBV20-1 combines with J gene TRBJ1-6. CDR1 and CDR2 (germline): DFQATT, SNEGSKA (reference sequence). The CDR3 covers 14 residues. The chain's CDR3 is CSASLTDRNSPLHF.

The chain links TRBV4-1 to TRBJ2-7; TCRdb indicates TRBD1, and absent DNA this call remains unverified. Germline V lookup: CDR1 MGHRA, CDR2 YSYEKL. This CDR3 comprises 17 residues. CDR3 residues: CASSQERQQVDRRWQYF.

V and J are TRBV7-8 and TRBJ1-1; TCRdb selects TRBD1, and the lack of DNA leaves this call unchecked. The germline gives CDR1 SGHVS, CDR2 FQNEAQ. The length of the CDR3 is 13 residues. The CDR3 loop reads CASSLSGTFVAFF.

The rearrangement links TRBV20-1 to TRBJ2-7; TCRdb reports TRBD1, a call that lacks DNA to check it against. Looked up from germline, CDR1 is DFQATT and CDR2 is SNEGSKA (reference sequence). The CDR3 extends over 14 amino acids. CDR3 protein: CSARPGQAGYEQYF.

The chain links TRBV14 to TRBJ2-2. Germline CDR1 reads SGHDN; CDR2 reads FVKESK. This CDR3 comprises 15 residues. The CDR3 protein is CASSGYLANTGELFF.

This chain connects TRBV3-1 to TRBJ1-3. The CDR3 loop spans 15 amino acids. From germline, CDR1 is LGHDT and CDR2 YNNKEL (reference sequence). CDR3 amino acids: CASSPGLHSGNTIYF.